This T cell receptor (beta chain) was captured by sequencing in a study of shared clonotypes between healthy human individuals. TCRdb's table, derived via immunoSEQ multiplex PCR, lists solely in-frame clones and lacks some. The profile covers approximately 740,000 clones, with 90% to 95% appearing a single time and nearly 25% taken by the ten largest. This clone was observed a few times. Naive CD8 cells, CD45RO-negative and positively selected for CCR7, excluded terminally differentiated effector memory CD45RA+ cells. Germline-derived CDR1 and CDR2 are SGHTA and FQGTGA. There are 17 residues in the CDR3. V gave up 4 bases and J gave up 7 bases; unmatched junction bases: 7.

The receptor was derived from a man aged 25 to 45 in good health. Sequencing was carried out using naive CD8+ T cells sorted from blood. The chain joins TRBV7-3 to TRBJ2-2; 15 bases line up with TRBD2. CDR3 coding DNA: TGTGCCAGCAGCTCGGGACTAGCGGGAGGCGGGCACGGGGAGCTGTTTTTT. The encoded protein is CASSSGLAGGGHGELFF. Drawing the rest from reference TRBV7-3 and TRBJ2-2, the complete variable domain is GAGVSQTPSNKVTEKGKYVELRCDPISGHTALYWYRQSLGQGPEFLIYFQGTGAADDSGLPNDRFFAVRPEGSVSTLKIQRTERGDSAVYLCASSSGLAGGGHGELFFGEGSRLTVL.